This T cell receptor beta chain was captured by sequencing in a study of shared clonotypes between healthy human individuals. Notes on the study in general: Clonotype sharing among donors was thought likely to change with sequencing depth.

As to this clone: The antigen remains unidentified.

Terminally differentiated effector memory CD45RA+ cells were excluded by CCR7 positive selection of CD45RO-negative cells. This CDR3 is built from 11 residues. Germline loops: CDR1 MGHDK, CDR2 SYGVNS. V shed 6 bases and J shed 7 bases, with 10 bases lying between them. Clones were sequenced by immunoSEQ multiplex PCR, and TCRdb holds only the in-frame ones, with some missing. The table has about 2.1 million clones, 85% to 95% seen once. Sample: naive CD8+ T cells from PBMCs. J is TRBJ2-7 and V is TRBV25-1; no reliable D call. The receptor comes from a man aged 18 to 29 in good health. Some clones in this sample may be carry-over from other donors' samples. The CDR3 DNA is TGTGCCAGCAGCCTGAGTTGGGAGCAGTACTTC. Its translation is CASSLSWEQYF.